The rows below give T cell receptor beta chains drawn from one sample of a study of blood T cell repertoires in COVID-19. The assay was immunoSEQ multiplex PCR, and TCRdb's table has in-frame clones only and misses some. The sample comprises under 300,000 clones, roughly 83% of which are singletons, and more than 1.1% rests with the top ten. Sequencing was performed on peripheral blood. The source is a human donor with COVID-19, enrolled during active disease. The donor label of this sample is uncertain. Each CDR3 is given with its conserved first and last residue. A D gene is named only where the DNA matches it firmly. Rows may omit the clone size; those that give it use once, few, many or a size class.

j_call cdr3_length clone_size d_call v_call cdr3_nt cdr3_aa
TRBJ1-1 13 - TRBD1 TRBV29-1 TGCAGCGTTGAATGGGCAGGGGGGACTGAAGCTTTCTTT CSVEWAGGTEAFF
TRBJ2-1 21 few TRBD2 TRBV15 TGTGCCACCAGCAGAGACTCCTCCCTTCTCTTCGCGGGGGGATTTTTGACTGAGCAGTTCTTC CATSRDSSLLFAGGFLTEQFF
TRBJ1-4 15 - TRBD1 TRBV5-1 TGCGCCAGCAGCAAAGACAGGGGTGCTAATGAAAAACTGTTTTTT CASSKDRGANEKLFF
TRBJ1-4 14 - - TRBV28 TGTGCCGGAAGACAGAGTTTAACTAATGAAAAACTGTTTTTT CAGRQSLTNEKLFF
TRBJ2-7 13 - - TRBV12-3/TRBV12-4 TGTGCCAGCAGGTCCGGGACAAGCTACGAGCAGTACTTC CASRSGTSYEQYF
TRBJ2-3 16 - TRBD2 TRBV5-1 TGCGCCAGCAGCAGAGTAGCGGGAGCTGACGCAGATACGCAGTATTTT CASSRVAGADADTQYF
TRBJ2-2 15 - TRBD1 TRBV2 TGTGCCAGCACGGGGCCGGGACAGCAGTCCGGGGAGCTGTTTTTT CASTGPGQQSGELFF
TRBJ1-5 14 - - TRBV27 TGTGCCAGCAGTTTAGGTCAGGGCTATCAGCCCCAGCATTTT CASSLGQGYQPQHF
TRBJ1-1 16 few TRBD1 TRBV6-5 TGTGCCAGCAGTTCCTCTGACAGGGGGCTGGACACTGAAGCTTTCTTT CASSSSDRGLDTEAFF
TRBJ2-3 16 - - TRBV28 TGTGCCAGCAGTTTATTTAGGCTAGGGGTGACAGATACGCAGTATTTT CASSLFRLGVTDTQYF
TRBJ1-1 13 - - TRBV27 TGTGCCAGCAGTTTATCGAGTCTAACTGAAGCTTTCTTT CASSLSSLTEAFF
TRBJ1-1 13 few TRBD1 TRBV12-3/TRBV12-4 TGTGCCAGCAGGGCGACAGGGGGCACTGAAGCTTTCTTT CASRATGGTEAFF
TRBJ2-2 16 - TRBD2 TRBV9 TGTGCCAGCAGCGAGGGGACTAGCGGGTACACCGGGGAGCTGTTTTTT CASSEGTSGYTGELFF
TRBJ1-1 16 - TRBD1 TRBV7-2 TGTGCCAGCGGACCGGGACAGGGGACGGGGGTCGACCCGGCTTTCTTT CASGPGQGTGVDPAFF
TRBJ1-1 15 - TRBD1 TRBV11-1 TGTGCCAGCAGCTTAGGGCCGGCAGGGGGCACTGAAGCTTTCTTT CASSLGPAGGTEAFF
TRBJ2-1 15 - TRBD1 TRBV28 TGTGCCAGCAGTAAGACAGGGAATTGGTACAATGAGCAGTTCTTC CASSKTGNWYNEQFF
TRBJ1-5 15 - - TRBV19 TGTGCCAGTAGTATAGATCGGGAACCCAATCAGCCCCAGCATTTT CASSIDREPNQPQHF
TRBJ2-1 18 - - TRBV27 TGTGCCAGCAGTCCACGCCCCCCCGTGGGCGGGGTTCACAATGAGCAGTTCTTC CASSPRPPVGGVHNEQFF
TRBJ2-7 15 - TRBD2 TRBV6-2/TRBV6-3 TGTGCCAGCAGTACGGCGGGAGGGCTTATGGACGAGCAGTACTTC CASSTAGGLMDEQYF
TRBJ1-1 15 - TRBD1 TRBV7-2 TGTGCCAGCAGCTTAGCGGGACAGGGGAACACTGAAGCTTTCTTT CASSLAGQGNTEAFF
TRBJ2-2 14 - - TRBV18 TGTGCCAGCTCATTGACAGCCCTCACCGGGGAGCTGTTTTTT CASSLTALTGELFF
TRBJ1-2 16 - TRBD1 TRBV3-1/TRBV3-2 TGTGCCAGCAGCCAAGTTGACAGGGGGCTTTCGAATGGCTACACCTTC CASSQVDRGLSNGYTF
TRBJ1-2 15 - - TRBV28 TGTGCCAGTAGAAGTGGGGCCAGCGACGGCTATGGCTACACCTTC CASRSGASDGYGYTF
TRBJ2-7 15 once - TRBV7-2 TGTGCCAGCACCGGGGGGCAGGCGACCTCCTACGAGCAGTACTTC CASTGGQATSYEQYF
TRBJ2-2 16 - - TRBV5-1 TGCGCCAGCAGCTTGGTTTTGGGAGGGGGCACCGGGGAGCTGTTTTTT CASSLVLGGGTGELFF
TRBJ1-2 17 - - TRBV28 TGTGCCAGCAGTCGCATCCCCCTCACAGGAATATTCTATGGCTACACCTTC CASSRIPLTGIFYGYTF
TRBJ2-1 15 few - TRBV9 TGTGCCAGCAGCTTTCGGACTGGATACTACAATGAGCAGTTCTTC CASSFRTGYYNEQFF
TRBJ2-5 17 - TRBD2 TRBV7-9 TGTGCCAGCAGCTTACGAGTCCTAGCGGGAGAGGGAGAGACCCAGTACTTC CASSLRVLAGEGETQYF
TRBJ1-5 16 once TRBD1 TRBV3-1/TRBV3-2 TGTGCCAGCAGCCAAGGGACAGGACATAGCAATCAGCCCCAGCATTTT CASSQGTGHSNQPQHF
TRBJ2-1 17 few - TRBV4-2 TGTGCCAGCAGCCATTATTTTCCTAACCCTGCTTACAATGAGCAGTTCTTC CASSHYFPNPAYNEQFF
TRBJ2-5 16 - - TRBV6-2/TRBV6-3 TGTGCCAGCAGTTACTCGAGACTGCCGTCCCAAGAGACCCAGTACTTC CASSYSRLPSQETQYF
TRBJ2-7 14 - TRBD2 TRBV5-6 TGTGCCAGCAGCACTAGCGGGAGCTCTTACGAGCAGTACTTC CASSTSGSSYEQYF
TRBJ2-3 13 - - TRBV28 TGTGCCAGCAGTCGAGTAGTCATGAATACGCAGTATTTT CASSRVVMNTQYF
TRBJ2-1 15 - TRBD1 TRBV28 TGTGCCAGCAGTTTGTGGGGACAGGCTGACAATGAGCAGTTCTTC CASSLWGQADNEQFF
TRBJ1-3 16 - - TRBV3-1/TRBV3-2 TGTGCCAGCAGCCAAGATTGGGGTGCAGGGAAACACACCATATATTTT CASSQDWGAGKHTIYF
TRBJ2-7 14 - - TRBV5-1 TGCGCCAGCAGCTTGAGACAAGGATCCTACGAGCAGTACTTC CASSLRQGSYEQYF
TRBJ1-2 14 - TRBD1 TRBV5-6 TGTGCCAGCAGCCTGTTACAGGGGACCTATGGCTACACCTTC CASSLLQGTYGYTF
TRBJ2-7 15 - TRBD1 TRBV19 TGTGCCAGTAGAACCCGGGACAGGGTTGCCTACGAGCAGTACTTC CASRTRDRVAYEQYF
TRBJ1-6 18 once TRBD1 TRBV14 TGTGCCAGCAGCCAAGATCTTTTTATCGTGGACAGGGATTCACCCCTCCACTTT CASSQDLFIVDRDSPLHF
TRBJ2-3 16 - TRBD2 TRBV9 TGTGCCAGCAGCCTCGGGACTAGCGACCGCACAGATACGCAGTATTTT CASSLGTSDRTDTQYF
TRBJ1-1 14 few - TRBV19 TGTGCCAGTAGTATACCGGGAATGAACACTGAAGCTTTCTTT CASSIPGMNTEAFF
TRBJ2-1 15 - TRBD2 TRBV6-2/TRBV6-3 TGTGCCAGCAGCCACCATAGCGGGAGGACTAATGAGCAGTTCTTC CASSHHSGRTNEQFF
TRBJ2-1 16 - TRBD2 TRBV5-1 TGCGCCAGCAACCTTGTGACTAGCGGGAGGGGCAATGAGCAGTTCTTC CASNLVTSGRGNEQFF
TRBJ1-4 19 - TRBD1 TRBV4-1 TGCGCCAGCAGCCAGGTACAGGGGGCGGAATCTGCAACTAATGAAAAACTGTTTTTT CASSQVQGAESATNEKLFF
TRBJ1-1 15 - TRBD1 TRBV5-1 TGCGCCAGCAGCTGGGGACAGACCCCGAACACTGAAGCTTTCTTT CASSWGQTPNTEAFF
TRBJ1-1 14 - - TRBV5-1 TGCGCCAGCAGCCAAGGGGTCTTGAACACTGAAGCTTTCTTT CASSQGVLNTEAFF
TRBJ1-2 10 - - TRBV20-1 TGCAGTGCTAGGGGGGCAGTAAACACCTTC CSARGAVNTF
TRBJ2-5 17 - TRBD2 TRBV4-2 TGTGCCAGCAGCCAAGCCCGAGCGGGAGGTTTAAGAGAGACCCAGTACTTC CASSQARAGGLRETQYF
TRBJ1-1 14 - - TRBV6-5 TGTGCCAGCAGTTACTCTCGGACTGAAGGTGAAGCTTTCTTT CASSYSRTEGEAFF
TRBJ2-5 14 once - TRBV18 TGTGCCAGCTCGCCCCGGACAGCCCAAGAGACCCAGTACTTC CASSPRTAQETQYF
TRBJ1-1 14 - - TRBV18 TGTGCCAGCTCAGAGCTGACTGAGAACACTGAAGCTTTCTTT CASSELTENTEAFF
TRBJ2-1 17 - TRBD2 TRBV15 TGTGCCACCGACCCCGGACACAGCGGGAGGGGCTACAATGAGCAGTTCTTC CATDPGHSGRGYNEQFF
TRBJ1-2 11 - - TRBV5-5 TGTGCCAGCAGCGAAGCGGGTGGCTACACCTTC CASSEAGGYTF
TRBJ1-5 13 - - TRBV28 TGTGCCAGCAGTTTGTTGGGGGGTCAGCCCCAGCATTTT CASSLLGGQPQHF